This T cell receptor (beta chain) derives from a study of T-cell reconstitution after alpha-beta-depleted transplantation in children (dated by TCRdb to 2016 to 2017). About the study as a whole: Using TCR repertoire profiling, the study followed T-cell immune reconstitution in a quantitative way in children after TCRalphabeta/CD19-depleted allogeneic hematopoietic cell transplantation. What the study reported, not specific to this receptor: In some patients, the high TCRbeta diversity seen at day 60 was put down to recipient T cells and intrathymic progenitors that had survived conditioning. The apparently early alphabetaT-cell count recovery about two months after transplant was reportedly dependent on only several hundred rapidly expanded clones derived from non-depleted graft cells. Over subsequent months, a decline in hyperexpanded clone frequencies was noted, and after one year, T-cell counts and TCRbeta diversity were mostly ascribed to newly produced T cells.

The CDR1 and CDR2 encoded by the germline V gene (reference sequence) are DFQATT and SNEGSKA. V is cut back by 5 bases and J by 6 bases, with 5 bases in the junction unmatched. The CDR3 contains 14 residues, cysteine and phenylalanine counted. Solely the CDR3 DNA is kept, with 42 bases framed from the first base. The library was prepared using PCR. These reads were obtained on an Illumina HiSeq 2500. TCR library preparation used molecular barcoding, with unique molecular identifiers applied to normalize quantification of the TCRbeta repertoire. TCRdb redid the processing of the public reads, applying fastp at Q25 and MiXCR, and retained in-frame beta chains. Under each unique CDR3 protein, matching rows form one entry showing the most common genes and DNA. The sample table records 250,000 or so distinct CDR3 sequences; about 24% of these occur just once. The ten largest clones capture 4% to 5.5% of the sample.

About this clonotype: No cognate antigen has been identified for it. No base qualities exist here, and no much larger clone lies one base off it.

The treatment or condition label for this specimen denotes: allogeneic hematopoietic cell transplantation with graft depleted of TCRalphabeta T cells and CD19 B cells. The children who served as transplant recipients had been given grafts of TCRalphabeta/CD19-depleted allogeneic hematopoietic cells. The source of this sequence is a female patient aged 2-9 years who had a stem cell transplant for congenital amegakaryocytic thrombocytopenia, so the T cells may come from the graft donor. Here the chain combines TRBV20-1 and TRBJ1-6, and 9 bases in between align with TRBD1. Sequenced here: PBMCs, mostly from graft donor cells, sampled 360 days after TCRalphabeta/CD19-depleted stem cell transplant. The nucleotide sequence reads TGCAGTGCTCGCCCGGGACAGGGTAATTCACCCCTCCACTTT. Translated, it gives CSARPGQGNSPLHF.